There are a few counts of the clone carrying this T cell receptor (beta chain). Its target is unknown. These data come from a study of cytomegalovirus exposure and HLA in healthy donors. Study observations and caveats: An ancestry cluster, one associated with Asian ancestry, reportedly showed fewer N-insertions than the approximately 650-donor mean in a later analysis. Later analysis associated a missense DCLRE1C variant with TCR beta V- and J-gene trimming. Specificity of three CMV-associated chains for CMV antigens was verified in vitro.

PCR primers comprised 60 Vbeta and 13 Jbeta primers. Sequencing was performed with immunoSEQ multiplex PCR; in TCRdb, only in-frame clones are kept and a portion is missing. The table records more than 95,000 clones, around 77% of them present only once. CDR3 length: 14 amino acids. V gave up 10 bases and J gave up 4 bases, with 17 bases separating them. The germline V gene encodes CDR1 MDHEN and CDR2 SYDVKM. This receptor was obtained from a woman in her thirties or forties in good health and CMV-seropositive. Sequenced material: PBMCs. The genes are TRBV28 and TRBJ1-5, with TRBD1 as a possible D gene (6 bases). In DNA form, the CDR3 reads TGTGCCACGATGGCCGGGACATTTAATCAGCCCCAGCATTTT. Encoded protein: CATMAGTFNQPQHF.